These 24 T cell receptor beta chains share one sample of origin, sequenced in a study of T-cell memory formation after mild COVID-19. MiXCR was run by TCRdb on the 5' RACE reads, yielding one entry per CDR3 protein. The repertoire holds around 340,000 distinct CDR3 sequences, with about a sixth as singletons. The source material was PBMCs or a T cell subset sorted from them (not recorded which). The receptor set was obtained from a man aged 18 to 30 who had mild COVID-19 (a few samples of this study predate the infection). Cell type and time point are not known.

This clonotype appeared a few times. This sequence joins TRBV30 and TRBJ2-1; no firm D call. This CDR3 is built from 16 residues. V lost 2 bases and J 0 bases, leaving 14 bases between the germline ends. Germline V lookup: CDR1 GTSNPN, CDR2 SVGIG (reference sequence). Here the CDR3 DNA reads TGTGCCTGGAGTCCGCCTCGGACCTACTCCTACAATGAGCAGTTCTTC. Residues: CAWSPPRTYSYNEQFF.

There are a few counts of this clonotype. This chain uses TRBV3-2 with TRBJ1-2. TRBV3-2 is a pseudogene segment. The CDR3 runs 10 residues. The CDR3 reads CASFLGGYTF. For the CDR3, the DNA is TGTGCCTCCTTCCTCGGTGGCTACACCTTC.

This clonotype was detected ten times or more. The J gene is TRBJ1-5, the V gene TRBV7-9; D is undetermined. CDR3 size: 14 residues. Germline V gene lookup returns CDR1 SEHNR and CDR2 FQNEAQ (reference sequence). Trimming took 1 base from V and 4 from J, leaving 8 bases between them. The CDR3 DNA follows: TGTGCCAGCAGCTTAGGTGCAGGAAATCAGCCCCAGCATTTT. Its protein is CASSLGAGNQPQHF.

The chain is built from TRBV7-2 and TRBJ2-7; D gene unclear. The V gene lost 8 bases and the J gene lost 6 bases, with 11 bases spanning the gap. Germline lookup yields CDR1 SGHTA and CDR2 FQGNSA. The CDR3 sequence is 11 residues long. For the CDR3, the DNA is TGTGCCAGCGCCACCCTAGGCGAGCAGTACTTC. It codes for CASATLGEQYF.

The chain is built from TRBV18 and TRBJ2-7, with D tentatively TRBD1 or TRBD2 (5 bases each). This CDR3 has 13 residues. Germline-derived CDR1 and CDR2 are KGHSH and LQKENI. The V end was cut by 3 bases, the J end by 4 bases, with 10 bases between. The DNA for the CDR3 is TGTGCCAGCTCACCCCGGGGACCATACGAGCAGTACGTC. Residues: CASSPRGPYEQYV.

The V gene is TRBV15, the J gene TRBJ2-3; TRBD2 is a possible D gene (6 bases). The V and J ends lost 0 bases and 1 base respectively, with 11 bases between them. CDR1 is LNHNV and CDR2 is YYDKDF in the germline V gene (reference sequence). The CDR3 covers 16 residues. CDR3 coding DNA: TGTGCCACCAGCAGAGATGGGGACTCCCGCACAGATACGCAGTATTTT. Translated, it gives CATSRDGDSRTDTQYF.

A word on this clonotype: This clone may be a read error of a much larger clone one base away. This rearrangement joins TRBV7-3 to TRBJ1-2; 8 bases are a match to TRBD1. This CDR3 comprises 14 residues. V dropped 5 bases and J dropped 4; count of bases not matched to a gene: 6. Per the germline V gene, CDR1 is SGHTA and CDR2 is FQGTGA. The CDR3 DNA follows: TGTGCCAGCAGCCACGGACAGGGAGCCTATGGCTACACCTTC. It translates to CASSHGQGAYGYTF.

J is TRBJ1-2 and V is TRBV11-2; the match to TRBD1 covers 9 bases. This CDR3 contains 14 residues. V lost 5 bases, J lost 11 bases, and 12 bases stayed unmatched. In germline, CDR1 is SGHAT, CDR2 FQNNGV. CDR3 DNA sequence: TGTGCCAGCAGCCCTACCCAGGGACAGGGAAGTTACACCTTC. It yields the protein CASSPTQGQGSYTF.

J is TRBJ1-2 and V is TRBV5-1; TRBD1 matches at 9 bases. The CDR3 extends over 14 amino acids. V lost 3 bases and J lost 7; bases outside the gene matches: 7. Germline CDR1 and CDR2: SGHRS and YFSETQ. The CDR3 reads CASSSTGGIGGYTF. The CDR3 nucleotides read TGCGCCAGCAGCTCGACAGGGGGGATCGGTGGCTACACCTTC.

This clonotype appeared many times. This chain joins TRBV7-2 and TRBJ2-5; D is uncertain. The CDR3 is made up of 14 amino acids. The germline gives CDR1 SGHTA, CDR2 FQGNSA. The ends were cut back, 1 base at V and 5 bases at J, with 11 bases in the middle. The CDR3 protein is CASSLDYLRETQYF. The CDR3 nucleotides read TGTGCCAGCAGCTTAGACTACCTCCGGGAGACCCAGTACTTC. The full variable domain, its missing parts supplied by reference TRBV7-2 and TRBJ2-5, is GAGVSQSPSNKVTEKGKDVELRCDPISGHTALYWYRQSLGQGLEFLIYFQGNSAPDKSGLPSDRFSAERTGGSVSTLTIQRTQQEDSAVYLCASSLDYLRETQYFGPGTRLLVL.

The gene calls are TRBV12-3 or TRBV12-4 and TRBJ1-2, with D possibly matching TRBD1 (5 bases). V lost 5 bases to trimming and J lost 6 bases, with 16 bases between them. This CDR3 has 14 residues. DNA for the CDR3: TGTGCCAGCAGTCTCCAGGGAATTGGGGATGGCTACACCTTC. This sequence encodes CASSLQGIGDGYTF.

This clonotype was observed a handful of times. The CDR3 here is CASGLRGSSYNEQFF. The CDR3 DNA reads as TGTGCCAGCGGGCTACGGGGTAGCTCCTACAATGAGCAGTTCTTC. The chain carries TRBV6-2 or TRBV6-3 and TRBJ2-1; D might be TRBD2 (5 bases). This CDR3 spans 15 amino acids. V lost 8 bases and J lost 0, with 14 bases in between. CDR1 and CDR2 (germline): MNHEY, SVGEGT.

The rearrangement uses TRBV13 and TRBJ2-1; D is ambiguous. V was cut by 4 bases and J by 10 bases, with 11 bases left in between. Germline V gives CDR1 PRHDT, CDR2 FYEKMQ (reference sequence). This CDR3 contains 12 residues. CDR3 amino acids: CASSSGPPEQFF. CDR3 DNA sequence: TGTGCCAGCAGCTCCGGGCCCCCAGAGCAGTTCTTC.

The gene calls are TRBV5-1 and TRBJ1-2; D is perhaps TRBD1 (5 bases). V lost 4 bases and J lost 8, with 15 bases in between. In germline, CDR1 is SGHRS, CDR2 YFSETQ. The CDR3 consists of 13 residues. CDR3 coding DNA: TGCGCCAGCAGCCTAGGGACGCCGCGAGGCTACACCTTC. It specifies CASSLGTPRGYTF.

Only one count was recorded for this clonotype. The chain uses TRBV7-3 and TRBJ2-2; possibly TRBD1 or TRBD2 for D (5 bases each). CDR1 and CDR2 (germline): SGHTA, FQGTGA. V lost 5 bases and J 7 bases, leaving 11 bases between the germline ends. The CDR3 runs to 13 residues. The CDR3 DNA reads TGTGCCAGCAGCATACAGGAGGACGGGGAGCTGTTTTTT. Translated: CASSIQEDGELFF.

J is TRBJ1-2 and V is TRBV19; 10 positions match TRBD1. Trimming at V came to 7 bases and at J to 4 bases, leaving 6 bases not matched to a gene. Germline lookup yields CDR1 LNHDA and CDR2 SQIVND (reference sequence). This CDR3 contains 14 residues. CDR3 protein: CASTRDRGRYGYTF. The CDR3 nucleotides read TGTGCCAGTACCCGGGACAGGGGCCGCTATGGCTACACCTTC.

The rearrangement links TRBV5-6 to TRBJ1-6, with D hard to call. The CDR3 sequence is 15 residues long. Per the germline V gene, CDR1 is SGHDT and CDR2 is YYEEEE. Trimming left V 2 bases short and J 3 bases short, with 9 bases between. In DNA, the CDR3 is TGTGCCAGCAGCTTCGCGCAGGTCTATAATTCACCCCTCCACTTT. Its protein is CASSFAQVYNSPLHF.

This clonotype was seen only a few times. This rearrangement joins TRBV7-8 to TRBJ2-3, with D tentatively TRBD1 (6 bases). The CDR3 consists of 12 residues. V gave up 5 bases and J gave up 7 bases, with 10 bases separating them. CDR1 is SGHVS, CDR2 FQNEAQ, per germline. The CDR3 is CASSRDTNTQYF. CDR3 DNA: TGTGCCAGCAGCCGGGACACGAATACGCAGTATTTT.

This clonotype was observed at least ten times. This rearrangement joins TRBV20-1 to TRBJ1-6; the D is unclear. This CDR3 is built from 13 residues. Germline values: CDR1 DFQATT, CDR2 SNEGSKA (reference sequence). The V and J ends lost 0 bases and 9 bases respectively, with 9 bases between them. CDR3 sequence reads: CSAREVAGSPLHF. CDR3 DNA: TGCAGTGCTAGAGAGGTGGCGGGTTCACCCCTCCACTTT.

This chain uses TRBV4-3 with TRBJ2-5, with 10 positions matching TRBD2. V was pared by 1 base and J by 1 base, with 3 bases of the junction left unmatched. CDR3 length equals 16 residues. Germline V gives CDR1 LGHNA, CDR2 YSLEER. The CDR3 loop is CASSQARLAGQETQYF. The DNA for the CDR3 is TGCGCCAGCAGCCAAGCAAGACTAGCGGGCCAAGAGACCCAGTACTTC.

In this sample, this clonotype turned up a few times. The CDR3 loop is CASSPVASGATGDTQYF. CDR3 sequence (DNA): TGTGCCAGCTCACCGGTGGCTAGCGGGGCAACCGGAGATACGCAGTATTTT. The chain employs TRBV18 and TRBJ2-3; 9 nucleotides align to TRBD2. The CDR3 spans 17 residues. Germline V CDR1 and CDR2: KGHSH, LQKENI. V was pared by 3 bases and J by 5 bases, with 12 bases of the junction left unmatched.

This chain connects TRBV12-3 or TRBV12-4 to TRBJ2-2; TRBD2 aligns across 7 bases. The CDR3 totals 15 residues. V lost 3 bases, J lost 4 bases, and 5 bases stayed unmatched. This CDR3 reads CASSLWTRSTGELFF. The CDR3 DNA sequence: TGTGCCAGCAGTTTGTGGACTAGAAGCACCGGGGAGCTGTTTTTT.

In its sample, this clonotype was seen a few times. CDR3 protein: CAITPGENTQYF. CDR3 in DNA: TGTGCCATCACCCCGGGAGAGAATACGCAGTATTTT. V usage is TRBV10-3 and J usage is TRBJ2-3; the D gene is possibly TRBD2 (6 bases). The CDR3 spans 12 residues. Germline values: CDR1 ENHRY, CDR2 SYGVKD. Trimming removed 7 bases from V and 7 bases from J, with 12 bases in between.

The chain joins TRBV5-1 to TRBJ1-3, with D possibly TRBD1 on 5 matching bases. V lost 0 bases, J lost 0 bases, and 13 bases lay in between. The CDR3 consists of 17 residues. Germline V CDR1 and CDR2: SGHRS, YFSETQ. CDR3 sequence reads: CASSLGTGPYSGNTIYF. CDR3 nucleotide sequence: TGCGCCAGCAGCTTGGGTACAGGACCATACTCTGGAAACACCATATATTTT. The full variable domain, completed using reference TRBV5-1 and TRBJ1-3, is KAGVTQTPRYLIKTRGQQVTLSCSPISGHRSVSWYQQTPGQGLQFLFEYFSETQRNKGNFPGRFSGRQFSNSRSEMNVSTLELGDSALYLCASSLGTGPYSGNTIYFGEGSWLTVV.